What follows are 30 T cell receptor beta chains derived from one specimen sequenced in a study of vaccination and CD4 T cells after COVID-19. Antigens for these TCRs are unknown. Cultured CD4+ T-cell DNA underwent Oncomine TCR Beta short-read sequencing. TCRdb re-called the PCR reads through MiXCR, storing one row per CDR3 protein. Among about 20,000 distinct CDR3 sequences listed, 25% to 35% were seen once. Treatment in this sample: approximately nine-day PBMC culture with coronavirus spike peptide pools or control peptides (ViraFEST assay). Specimen: cultured CD4+ T cells from blood. These receptors were collected from a human donor with COVID-19.

Comment on this clonotype: At one boundary the junction diverges from the germline segment, which might be a read error. The genes are TRBV6-1 and TRBJ2-3; 10 bases map to TRBD1. From germline, CDR1 is MNHNS and CDR2 SASEGT. CDR3 length: 13 amino acids. In nucleotides, the CDR3 is TGTGCCAGCAGGGACCCTGGGACAGGGGTGGGTTTTTTT. The encoded protein is CASRDPGTGVGFF.

For the CDR3, the DNA is TGTGCCAGCAGTTTAAAATGGGGGACCGGCCAGCCCCAGCATTTT. Translating gives CASSLKWGTGQPQHF. This sequence joins TRBV28 and TRBJ1-5; D is possibly TRBD1 (5 bases). This CDR3 is built from 15 residues. In germline, CDR1 is MDHEN, CDR2 SYDVKM. Trimming removed 2 bases at V and 7 bases at J, with 15 bases between.

The CDR3 DNA sequence: TGTGCCAGCGGGCCCGGGGGCGGGCCACAAGAGACCCAGTACTTC. It translates to CASGPGGGPQETQYF. The chain joins TRBV6-1 to TRBJ2-5; D may match TRBD1 or TRBD2 (6 bases each). The CDR3 is 15 amino acids. The ends were cut back, 8 bases at V and 2 bases at J, with 18 bases in the middle. Germline CDR1 and CDR2: MNHNS and SASEGT.

Comments on this clonotype: An end of the junction does not agree with germline; a read error may underlie this. The rearrangement links TRBV7-2 to TRBJ1-4; D is possibly TRBD1 (5 bases). Germline CDR1 reads SGHTA; CDR2 reads FQGNSA. The CDR3 consists of 15 residues. Here the CDR3 reads CASSRRTLTSEKLFF. CDR3 bases: TGTGCCAGCAGCCGGAGGACACTAACTAGTGAAAAACTGTTTTTT. The whole variable domain, filled in from reference TRBV7-2 and TRBJ1-4, reads GAGVSQSPSNKVTEKGKDVELRCDPISGHTALYWYRQSLGQGLEFLIYFQGNSAPDKSGLPSDRFSAERTGGSVSTLTIQRTQQEDSAVYLCASSRRTLTSEKLFFGSGTQLSVL.

The chain uses TRBV6-1 and TRBJ1-5; D remains unclear. V was clipped by 9 bases and J by 3 bases, with 9 bases between them. Looked up from germline, CDR1 is MNHNS and CDR2 is SASEGT. CDR3 size: 12 residues. Here the CDR3 DNA reads TGTGCCAGTGGACGGTACAATCAGCCCCAGCATTTT. This gives the protein CASGRYNQPQHF.

V usage is TRBV7-2 and J usage is TRBJ1-5, with TRBD1 identical over 7 bases. Germline V gene sequence: CDR1 SGHTA, CDR2 FQGNSA. The CDR3 spans 16 residues. V lost 0 bases and J lost 3; bases outside the gene matches: 5. The CDR3 region has the DNA TGTGCCAGCAGCTTAGCGGAGACAGGGCCCAATCAGCCCCAGCATTTT. Its protein is CASSLAETGPNQPQHF.

This chain uses TRBV2 with TRBJ1-5; D is undetermined. Germline CDR1 is SNHLY and CDR2 is FYNNEI. V was trimmed by 7 bases and J by 2 bases, leaving 18 bases between them. The CDR3 runs 16 residues. The CDR3 is CASTLGPTPGNQPQHF. The CDR3 DNA is TGTGCCAGCACCTTAGGCCCGACTCCTGGCAATCAGCCCCAGCATTTT.

V and J are TRBV11-3 and TRBJ2-1; a weak D match, TRBD2 (5 bases). This CDR3 has 12 amino acids. The germline V gene encodes CDR1 SGHNT and CDR2 YENEEA. The V end was cut by 8 bases, the J end by 9 bases, with 14 bases between. CDR3 amino acids: CASSSGEREQFF. The CDR3 DNA reads TGTGCCAGCTCTTCCGGGGAACGTGAGCAGTTCTTC.

The chain recombines TRBV7-8 with TRBJ2-6, with TRBD1 matching over 7 bases. Unmatched junction bases numbered 7, after V lost 1 base and J lost 1 base. The CDR3 consists of 18 residues. The V gene's germline CDR1 is SGHVS and CDR2 FQNEAQ. The CDR3 coding sequence is TGTGCCAGCAGCTTAGGTAGGGACAGAGCGTCTGGGGCCAACGTCCTGACTTTC. Residues: CASSLGRDRASGANVLTF.

The sample holds a few counts of this clonotype. This rearrangement joins TRBV2 to TRBJ2-7, with 11 bases that match TRBD2. Germline CDR1 SNHLY, CDR2 FYNNEI. The V gene end was trimmed by 6 bases and the J gene end by 3 bases; junction bases not matched to a gene: 10. The CDR3 totals 16 residues. The chain's CDR3 is CASRSASGGPNYEQYF. CDR3 bases: TGTGCCAGCAGGTCCGCTAGCGGGGGGCCCAACTACGAGCAGTACTTC.

This clonotype came up a few times. DNA of the CDR3: TGTGCCATCAGTGATATAACGAACACCGGGGAGCTGTTTTTT. Amino acids: CAISDITNTGELFF. The chain is built from TRBV10-3 and TRBJ2-2; D gene uncertain. Trimming stripped 3 bases from V and 0 bases from J, with 5 bases between. Germline lookup yields CDR1 ENHRY and CDR2 SYGVKD. The CDR3 spans 14 residues.

The genes are TRBV2 and TRBJ1-5; D may be TRBD1 (5 bases). CDR3 length: 14 amino acids. V was trimmed by 8 bases and J by 4 bases, leaving 15 bases between them. The V gene's germline CDR1 is SNHLY and CDR2 FYNNEI. This CDR3 reads CASDGTARNQPQHF. In DNA, the CDR3 is TGTGCCAGCGATGGGACCGCCCGAAATCAGCCCCAGCATTTT.

The rearrangement joins TRBV6-1 to TRBJ2-7, with 7 bases matching TRBD1. CDR3 size: 15 residues. V lost 6 bases and J lost 0; bases outside the gene matches: 8. Germline V CDR1 and CDR2: MNHNS, SASEGT. The CDR3 bases are TGTGCCAGCAGGCCCCCCGGGACAGTCTCCTACGAGCAGTACTTC. Translating it yields CASRPPGTVSYEQYF.

This clonotype was detected only a few times. V and J are TRBV15 and TRBJ1-2, with 10 bases identical to TRBD1. Germline V gene data show CDR1 as LNHNV and CDR2 as YYDKDF (reference sequence). The CDR3 runs 16 residues. The V gene end was trimmed by 7 bases and the J gene end by 1 base; junction bases not matched to a gene: 9. CDR3 in DNA: TGTGCCACCACCGCTGCCGGGACAGGGGTTAACTATGGCTACACCTTC. Translated, it gives CATTAAGTGVNYGYTF.

This clonotype showed up just a few times. V and J are TRBV7-2 and TRBJ2-1; 8 nucleotides align to TRBD1. The CDR3 totals 14 residues. The germline gives CDR1 SGHTA, CDR2 FQGNSA. The J segment lost 4 bases and the V segment lost 6 bases, leaving 5 bases of the junction unmatched. The CDR3 region is CASSRTGPYNEQFF. The CDR3, as DNA: TGTGCCAGCAGTCGGACAGGGCCATACAATGAGCAGTTCTTC.

This clonotype has a handful of counts. The chain employs TRBV4-1 and TRBJ1-6; weak D call: TRBD1 (6 bases). Germline V gene lookup returns CDR1 MGHRA and CDR2 YSYEKL. The CDR3 consists of 16 residues. V gave up 0 bases and J gave up 9 bases, with 15 bases separating them. The CDR3 sequence is CASSQDSGRGSSPLHF. CDR3 in DNA: TGCGCCAGCAGCCAAGATAGCGGCAGGGGAAGTTCACCCCTCCACTTT.

This clonotype has just a few counts. This rearrangement joins TRBV24-1 to TRBJ2-3; 10 bases are shared with TRBD2. The CDR3 covers 16 residues. V was clipped by 3 bases and J by 3 bases; unmatched bases: 5. Germline CDR1 and CDR2: KGHDR and SFDVKD. CDR3 DNA: TGTGCCACCAGTGATCAGCGGGGGGGCCGTACAGATACGCAGTATTTT. Encoded protein: CATSDQRGGRTDTQYF.

The chain has TRBV20-1 and TRBJ2-2, with TRBD1 identical over 8 bases. Germline lookup yields CDR1 DFQATT and CDR2 SNEGSKA (reference sequence). Trimming took 3 bases from V and 2 from J; bases not matched to a gene: 8. The CDR3 loop spans 16 amino acids. The CDR3 sequence: CSARIGTGYNTGELFF. The CDR3 region has the DNA TGCAGTGCTAGGATCGGGACAGGCTACAACACCGGGGAGCTGTTTTTT.

This clonotype was counted between two and nine times. J is TRBJ2-6 and V is TRBV6-5; D unclear. V gave up 2 bases and J gave up 0 bases, with 5 bases separating them. This CDR3 region has 15 residues. Germline loops: CDR1 MNHEY, CDR2 SVGAGI. CDR3 sequence: CASSYEASGANVLTF. The CDR3 region has the DNA TGTGCCAGCAGTTACGAGGCCTCTGGGGCCAACGTCCTGACTTTC.

V usage is TRBV27 and J usage is TRBJ1-2; possible D gene TRBD1, 5 bases. The germline CDR1 and CDR2 sequences are MNHEY and SMNVEV (reference sequence). CDR3 length: 14 residues. Trimming removed 5 bases at V and 2 bases at J, with 12 bases between. The CDR3 here is CASSPTGRNYGYTF. For the CDR3, the DNA is TGTGCCAGCAGTCCAACGGGACGGAACTATGGCTACACCTTC.

The chain recombines TRBV4-1 with TRBJ1-1; the D is unclear. V dropped 3 bases and J dropped 0 bases, with 8 bases sitting between them. The length of the CDR3 is 14 residues. Germline lookup yields CDR1 MGHRA and CDR2 YSYEKL. The CDR3 protein is CASSQTNLNTEAFF. For the CDR3, the DNA is TGCGCCAGCAGCCAGACGAATTTGAACACTGAAGCTTTCTTT.

This clonotype showed up just a few times. This rearrangement joins TRBV11-3 to TRBJ2-2; D might be TRBD1 or TRBD2, each matching 6 bases. Germline assignment: CDR1 SGHNT and CDR2 YENEEA. V lost 5 bases and J 4 bases, leaving 11 bases between the germline ends. This CDR3 comprises 14 residues. The CDR3 sequence is CASSEGGLTGELFF. CDR3 nucleotide sequence: TGTGCCAGCAGCGAGGGGGGCCTCACCGGGGAGCTGTTTTTT.

This clonotype qualifies as large. The J gene is TRBJ1-2, the V gene TRBV6-5; 11 positions match TRBD1. J gave up 8 bases and V 0 bases, and 5 bases lay outside the gene matches. The germline V gene encodes CDR1 MNHEY and CDR2 SVGAGI. This CDR3 is 15 amino acids long. CDR3 in DNA: TGTGCCAGCAGTTACTCGGACAGGGGGCTATCGGGCTACACCTTC. It is translated as CASSYSDRGLSGYTF.

This clonotype showed up just a few times. The chain carries TRBV27 and TRBJ1-5; D is unclear. The CDR3 runs 14 residues. Trimming removed 5 bases from V and 2 bases from J, with 10 bases in between. Germline CDR1 MNHEY, CDR2 SMNVEV (reference sequence). The CDR3 DNA follows: TGTGCCAGCAGTGGGGTAGCGGGCAATCAGCCCCAGCATTTT. Residues: CASSGVAGNQPQHF.

There are a few counts of this clonotype. This chain uses TRBV6-1 with TRBJ2-1; 14 bases are a match to TRBD2. With 4 bases clipped from V and 7 bases from J, the junction kept 6 bases outside the gene matches. This CDR3 contains 16 residues. The germline CDR1 and CDR2 sequences are MNHNS and SASEGT. The CDR3 bases are TGTGCCAGCAGTGGACTAGCGGGGGGGCCGGGAAATGAGCAGTTCTTC. Its translation is CASSGLAGGPGNEQFF.

The rearrangement joins TRBV20-1 to TRBJ2-3; a weak D match, TRBD1 (5 bases). From germline, CDR1 is DFQATT and CDR2 SNEGSKA (reference sequence). V gave up 5 bases and J gave up 6 bases, with 15 bases separating them. The CDR3 length is 13 residues. The CDR3 DNA sequence: TGCAGTGCTCCATTCCCTGGGGCGGATACGCAGTATTTT. Its translation: CSAPFPGADTQYF.

This clonotype is judged medium-sized (0.01 to 0.1%). This chain uses TRBV15 with TRBJ1-2; 9 nucleotides agree with TRBD1. Germline loops: CDR1 LNHNV, CDR2 YYDKDF (reference sequence). Trimming removed 6 bases from V and 5 bases from J; junction bases left unmatched: 4. The CDR3 sequence is 13 residues long. The CDR3 loop reads CATSVDRGYGYTF. Here the CDR3 DNA reads TGTGCCACCAGTGTAGACAGGGGGTATGGCTACACCTTC.

This clonotype appeared a few times. The V and J genes are TRBV7-2 and TRBJ1-1; 8 bases fit TRBD1. The V gene's germline CDR1 is SGHTA and CDR2 FQGNSA. Losses at the gene ends were 5 bases for V and 2 bases for J; bases not matched to a gene: 10. The CDR3 is made up of 16 amino acids. This CDR3 is CASSRDWTGFNTEAFF. In nucleotides, the CDR3 is TGTGCCAGCAGCCGCGACTGGACAGGGTTCAACACTGAAGCTTTCTTT.

V gene TRBV28 combines with J gene TRBJ2-2, with 8 bases identical to TRBD2. The germline gives CDR1 MDHEN, CDR2 SYDVKM. The V gene end was trimmed by 8 bases and the J gene end by 0 bases; junction bases not matched to a gene: 5. This CDR3 spans 15 amino acids. CDR3 DNA sequence: TGTGCCAGCGCATTACTAGCGGCGAACACCGGGGAGCTGTTTTTT. Translated, it gives CASALLAANTGELFF.

This clonotype was found a few times. The chain joins TRBV7-3 to TRBJ1-6; the D is unclear. Trimming removed 4 bases at V and 3 bases at J, with 4 bases between. This CDR3 comprises 13 residues. The germline CDR1 and CDR2 sequences are SGHTA and FQGTGA. The CDR3 DNA reads as TGTGCCAGCAGCTCCGTCTATAATTCACCCCTCCACTTT. This translates into CASSSVYNSPLHF.